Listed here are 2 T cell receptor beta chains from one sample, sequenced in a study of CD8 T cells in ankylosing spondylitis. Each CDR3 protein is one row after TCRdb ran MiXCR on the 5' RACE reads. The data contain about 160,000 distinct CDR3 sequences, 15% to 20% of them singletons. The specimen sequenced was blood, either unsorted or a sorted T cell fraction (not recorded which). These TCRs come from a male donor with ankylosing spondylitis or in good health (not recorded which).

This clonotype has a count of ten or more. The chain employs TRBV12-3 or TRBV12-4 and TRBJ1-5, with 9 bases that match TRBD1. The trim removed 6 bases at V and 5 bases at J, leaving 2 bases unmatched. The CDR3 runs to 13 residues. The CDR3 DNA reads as TGTGCCAGCAGACAGGGGGCCTATCAGCCCCAGCATTTT. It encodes CASRQGAYQPQHF.

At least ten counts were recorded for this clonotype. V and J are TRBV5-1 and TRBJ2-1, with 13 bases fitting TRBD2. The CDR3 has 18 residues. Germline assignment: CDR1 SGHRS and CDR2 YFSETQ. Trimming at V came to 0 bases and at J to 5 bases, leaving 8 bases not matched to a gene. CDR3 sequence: CASSLDPLGTSGNNEQFF. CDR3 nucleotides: TGCGCCAGCAGCTTGGACCCACTTGGGACTAGCGGGAACAATGAGCAGTTCTTC.